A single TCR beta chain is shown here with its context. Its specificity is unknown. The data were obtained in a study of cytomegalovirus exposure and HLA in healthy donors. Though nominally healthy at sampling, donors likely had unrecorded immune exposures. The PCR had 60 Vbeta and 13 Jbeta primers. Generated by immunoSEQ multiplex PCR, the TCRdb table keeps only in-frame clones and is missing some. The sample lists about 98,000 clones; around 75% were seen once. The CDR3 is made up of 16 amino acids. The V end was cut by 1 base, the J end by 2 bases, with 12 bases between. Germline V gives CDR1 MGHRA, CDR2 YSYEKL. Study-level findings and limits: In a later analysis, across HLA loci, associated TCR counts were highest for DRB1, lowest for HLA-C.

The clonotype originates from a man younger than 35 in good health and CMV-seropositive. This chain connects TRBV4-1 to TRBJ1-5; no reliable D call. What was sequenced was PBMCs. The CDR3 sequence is CASSQVAGIGNQPQHF. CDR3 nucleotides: TGCGCCAGCAGCCAAGTGGCGGGGATCGGCAATCAGCCCCAGCATTTT.